Below, one T cell receptor (beta chain) is given with its context. Ten or more counts support this clonotype. Its antigen is not yet known. Base qualities are not recorded, but no much larger clone differs from it by a single base. T cells were expanded from blood mononuclear cells for 3 days with either the anti-CD3 antibody OKT3 or CD3/CD28 Dynabeads. The culture conditions for expanded T cells were RPMI 1640 plus 10% fetal bovine serum, recombinant human IL-2 (about 97 IU/ml) and IL-7 (around 4.7 ng/ml). Each coculture mixed about 50,000 target cells and about 50,000 normal T cells with bispecific antibody in around 0.095 mL and was incubated at 37 degrees C for approximately 15 hours. Each bispecific antibody consisted of two single-chain variable fragments expressed in a single-chain diabody format with a His tag. Effector T cells were obtained from healthy human donors, and peripheral blood mononuclear cells were isolated from leukapheresis samples by Ficoll density gradient centrifugation.

This entry belongs to a study of beta chain bispecific antibodies for T cell cancers (dated by TCRdb to about 2021). Regarding the complete study: Healthy donor T cells were cocultured with T cell leukemia lines and bispecific antibodies, and TRBV sequencing of the surviving cells was then used to measure how much each TRBV family was depleted. On the cell surface, TRBV12 (TRBV12-3) was expressed by Jurkat cells, whereas TRBV5-5 was expressed by HPB-ALL cells.

Results and caveats for the whole study, not just this receptor: Cross-reactivity of the anti-TRBV5-5 antibody with TRBV5-6 was attributed to high sequence similarity between the two genes. Every sequenced sample was a mix of normal T cells and leukemia cell line cells, and most of the targeted TRBV signal originated from the leukemia cells instead of the normal T cells.

From the cysteine up to the phenylalanine, the CDR3 has a length of 16 residues. Solely the CDR3 DNA is kept, with 48 bases framed from the first base. V is cut by 0 bases and J by 2 bases, and the space between the germline ends is 14 bases. As encoded in the germline V gene, CDR1 is SGHRS while CDR2 is YFSETQ. Unique molecular identifier barcodes were incorporated into the libraries and were used for clonotype quantification. Qiagen AllPrep DNA/RNA Micro kits were used to isolate total RNA, and an Agilent TapeStation was used to check RNA quality. TCR beta libraries were built by 5' RACE: cDNA synthesis followed by two PCR steps using TCR beta constant-region gene-specific primers. An Illumina MiSeq platform was used to sequence the TCR beta libraries. The study's own analysis went as follows. MIGEC, MiXCR and VDJtools were used to process the reads. Clonotype frequency was computed as the clonotype's share of unique molecular identifiers among all unique molecular identifiers in the sample. Nonfunctional TRBV genes listed as pseudogenes or open reading frames in IMGT, such as TRBV1, TRBV12-1 and TRBV21, were excluded. TCRdb cleaned the public reads at Q25 with fastp, built clones with MiXCR and kept in-frame beta chains. For every CDR3 protein sequence, its rows merge into one entry that carries the most common genes and DNA. TCRdb, not the original authors, processed these V and J calls. The sample table lists about 20,000 distinct CDR3 sequences, under 3% of them with a count of one. The ten most abundant clones make up under 35% of the sample.

The chain uses TRBV5-1 and TRBJ1-1; no D gene can be assigned with confidence. This receptor was taken from a human donor in good health. Some clones in this sample may be carry-over from other donors' samples. Material for sequencing was healthy donor T cells cultured with leukemia cells. The CDR3 loop reads CASSLVGAGPNTEAFF. In nucleotides, the sequence is TGCGCCAGCAGCTTGGTGGGCGCCGGGCCCAACACTGAAGCTTTCTTT.